The subject of this entry is one T cell receptor beta chain. Patients in Seattle were enrolled during active infection, then followed longitudinally. This sample is part of a study of blood T cell repertoires in COVID-19. Overall study: The origin of the acute and convalescent COVID-19 samples was the United States, Italy and Spain. From T cells, B-cell-depleted T cells, or PBMCs came the material, which was cDNA or gDNA.

Authors' analysis steps: Nucleated cell counts were estimated from reference gene primer amplification. TCRdb's copy holds only in-frame clones and misses some; the assay was immunoSEQ multiplex PCR. The V and J calls and clone size come from that table; D and trimming were worked out from the DNA. The sample carries some 260,000 clones, approximately 88% recorded once. V lost 6 bases to trimming and J lost 7 bases; unmatched junction nucleotides: 7. The germline V gene has CDR1 LNHDA and CDR2 SQIVND (reference sequence). The CDR3 extends over 14 amino acids. The sequenced sample was peripheral blood. The chain links TRBV19 to TRBJ2-1; 9 bases agree with TRBD1. This TCR came from a woman in her seventies with COVID-19, enrolled during active disease. In nucleotides, the CDR3 is TGTGCCAGTAGCTTGACAGGGGGGCAAAATGAGCAGTTCTTC. Residues: CASSLTGGQNEQFF.